The sequence of this TCR beta chain was determined in a study of T cell repertoires in cytomegalovirus infection. Findings and caveats of the study: The ex vivo response was dominated by HLA-C-restricted CMV-specific TCR beta clonotypes. Individuals carrying CMV plus the relevant HLA were identified by cumulative frequency of public TCR beta families.

The CDR3 covers 13 residues. Germline V lookup: CDR1 SQVTM, CDR2 ANQGSEA. The V segment lost 6 bases and the J segment 2 bases; nucleotides outside the gene matches: 2. TCRdb recomputed calls from the reads with MiXCR, one row per CDR3 protein. The data show about 180,000 distinct CDR3 sequences, about a sixth seen once. A few counts support this clonotype. Its matching antigen is unknown. Source material: CD8+ T cells from PBMCs. The sequence came from a human donor in good health (CMV status not recorded). Some clones in this sample may be carry-over from other donors' samples. The chain carries TRBV29-1 and TRBJ2-1; the match to TRBD2 covers 9 bases. CDR3 bases: TGCAGCGTCACTAGCGGGCCCTACAATGAGCAGTTCTTC. This codes for CSVTSGPYNEQFF.